The 5 T cell receptor beta chains presented below share a single source sample, sequenced in a study of T cell responses to AZD1222 COVID-19 vaccine. Assay used: immunoSEQ multiplex PCR; TCRdb lists only in-frame clones, some missing. The table records 75,000 to 85,000 clones, 90% of them present only once. The sample in question was peripheral blood, obtained 28 days after the second AZD1222 dose. The origin of the receptors is an adult who received the AZD1222 COVID-19 vaccine.

This chain joins TRBV28 and TRBJ2-1, with D possibly being TRBD1 (6 bases). Germline assignment: CDR1 MDHEN and CDR2 SYDVKM. CDR3 size: 15 residues. V was clipped by 5 bases and J by 0 bases, with 11 bases between them. This chain's CDR3 is CASSPTGISYNEQFF. In DNA, the CDR3 is TGTGCCAGCAGTCCAACAGGGATCTCCTACAATGAGCAGTTCTTC.

The CDR3 nucleotides read TGTGCCAGCAGTCCAATCTCCGGGACAGGGCGACCAGATACGCAGTATTTT. As protein: CASSPISGTGRPDTQYF. This chain uses TRBV3-1 (or the pseudogene TRBV3-2) with TRBJ2-3; TRBD1 aligns across 9 bases. The CDR3 is 17 amino acids. Trimming cost V 6 bases and J 4 bases; bases outside gene matches: 14. Germline CDR1 is LGHDT and CDR2 is YNNKEL (reference sequence).

The V and J genes are TRBV9 and TRBJ1-1; 7 bases align to TRBD1. The CDR3 length is 14 residues. J gave up 1 base and V 0 bases, and 0 bases lay outside the gene matches. Germline V gene lookup returns CDR1 SGDLS and CDR2 YYNGEE. The DNA of the CDR3 is TGTGCCAGCAGCGTAGGGGACAGGAACACTGAAGCTTTCTTT. It codes for CASSVGDRNTEAFF.

J is TRBJ2-1 and V is TRBV3-1 (or the pseudogene TRBV3-2), with TRBD1 identical over 7 bases. Per germline, CDR1 LGHDT and CDR2 YNNKEL (reference sequence). This CDR3 region has 13 residues. V shed 4 bases and J 7 bases; nucleotides not matched to a gene: 4. DNA for the CDR3: TGTGCCAGCAGCCCCGACAGGGAGAATGAGCAGTTCTTC. Translated, it gives CASSPDRENEQFF.

The DNA of the CDR3 is TGTGCCAGCAGCTCCGGACAGGACTCTGGCTACACCTTC. Its protein product is CASSSGQDSGYTF. The rearrangement joins TRBV9 to TRBJ1-2, with 7 bases identical to TRBD1. Germline V gives CDR1 SGDLS, CDR2 YYNGEE. The V segment lost 4 bases and the J segment 7 bases; nucleotides outside the gene matches: 7. This CDR3 comprises 13 residues.